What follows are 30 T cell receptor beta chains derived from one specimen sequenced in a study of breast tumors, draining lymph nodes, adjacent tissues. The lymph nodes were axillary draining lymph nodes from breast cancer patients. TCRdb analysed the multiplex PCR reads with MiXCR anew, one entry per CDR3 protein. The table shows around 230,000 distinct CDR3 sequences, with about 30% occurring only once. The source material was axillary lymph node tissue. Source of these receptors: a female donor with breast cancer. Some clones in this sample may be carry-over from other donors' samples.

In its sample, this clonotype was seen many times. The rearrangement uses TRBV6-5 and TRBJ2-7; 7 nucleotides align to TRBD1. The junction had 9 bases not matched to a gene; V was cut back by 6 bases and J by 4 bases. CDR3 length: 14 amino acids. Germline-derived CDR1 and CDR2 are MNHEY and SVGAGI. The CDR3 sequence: CASRTGTVRYEQYF. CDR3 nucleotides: TGTGCCAGCAGAACCGGGACAGTTAGGTACGAGCAGTACTTC.

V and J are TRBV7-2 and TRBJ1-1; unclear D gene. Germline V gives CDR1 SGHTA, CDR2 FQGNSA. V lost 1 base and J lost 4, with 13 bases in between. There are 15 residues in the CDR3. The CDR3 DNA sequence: TGTGCCAGCAGCTTAGGATGGGGAGTCGGCACTGAAGCTTTCTTT. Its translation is CASSLGWGVGTEAFF.

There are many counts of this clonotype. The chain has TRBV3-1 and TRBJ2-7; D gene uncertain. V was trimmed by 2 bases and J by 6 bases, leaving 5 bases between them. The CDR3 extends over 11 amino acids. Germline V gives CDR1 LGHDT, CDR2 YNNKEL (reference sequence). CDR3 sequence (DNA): TGTGCCAGCAGCCAAAGTAGCGAGCAGTACTTC. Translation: CASSQSSEQYF.

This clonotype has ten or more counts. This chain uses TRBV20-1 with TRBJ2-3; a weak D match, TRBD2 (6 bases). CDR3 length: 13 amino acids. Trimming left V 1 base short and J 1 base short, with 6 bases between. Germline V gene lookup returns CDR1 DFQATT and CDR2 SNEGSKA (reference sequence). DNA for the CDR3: TGCAGTGCTAGAGGCGGGGGCACAGATACGCAGTATTTT. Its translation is CSARGGGTDTQYF.

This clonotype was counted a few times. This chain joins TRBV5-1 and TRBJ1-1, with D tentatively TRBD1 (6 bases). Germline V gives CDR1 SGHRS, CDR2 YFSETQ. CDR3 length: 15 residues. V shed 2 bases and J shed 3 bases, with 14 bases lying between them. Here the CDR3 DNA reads TGCGCCAGCAGCTTCGATACCGGGACACACACTGAAGCTTTCTTT. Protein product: CASSFDTGTHTEAFF.

The CDR3 nucleotides are TGTGCCAGCAATCTGTCCGGGGGCAACAATGAGCAGTTCTTC. This encodes CASNLSGGNNEQFF. J is TRBJ2-1 and V is TRBV6-2 or TRBV6-3, with D perhaps assigned TRBD1 or TRBD2 (6 bases each). The V end was cut by 7 bases, the J end by 5 bases, with 15 bases between. The germline CDR1 and CDR2 sequences are MNHEY and SVGEGT. The CDR3 sequence is 14 residues long.

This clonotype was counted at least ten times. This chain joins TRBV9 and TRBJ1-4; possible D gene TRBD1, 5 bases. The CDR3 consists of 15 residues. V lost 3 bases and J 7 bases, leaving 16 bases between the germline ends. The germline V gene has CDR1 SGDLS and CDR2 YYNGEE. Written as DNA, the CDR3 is TGTGCCAGCAGCGCCACCGGGGCGCAGGGTGAAAAACTGTTTTTT. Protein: CASSATGAQGEKLFF.

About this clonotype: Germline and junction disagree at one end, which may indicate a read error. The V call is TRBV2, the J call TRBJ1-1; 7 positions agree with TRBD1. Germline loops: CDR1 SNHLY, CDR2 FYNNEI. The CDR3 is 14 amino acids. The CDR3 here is CASKADRVKTEAFF. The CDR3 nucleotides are TGTGCCAGCAAAGCTGACAGGGTGAAGACTGAAGCTTTCTTT.

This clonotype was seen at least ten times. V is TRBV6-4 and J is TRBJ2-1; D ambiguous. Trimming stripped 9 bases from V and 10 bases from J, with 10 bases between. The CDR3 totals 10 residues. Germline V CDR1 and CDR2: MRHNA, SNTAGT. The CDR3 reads CASRRLEQFF. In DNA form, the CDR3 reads TGTGCCAGTCGGCGTTTGGAGCAGTTCTTC.

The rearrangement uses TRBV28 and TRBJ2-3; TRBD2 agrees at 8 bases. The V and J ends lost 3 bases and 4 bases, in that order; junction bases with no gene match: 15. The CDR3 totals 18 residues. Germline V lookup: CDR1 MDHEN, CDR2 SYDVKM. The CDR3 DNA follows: TGTGCCAGCAGTTTGAGCGATACAGGAGCGGGAGTGGCAGATACGCAGTATTTT. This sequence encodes CASSLSDTGAGVADTQYF.

The CDR3: CASGCTGTSYGYTF. Written as DNA, the CDR3 is TGTGCCAGCGGCTGCACAGGGACTTCCTATGGCTACACCTTC. The chain joins TRBV12-3 or TRBV12-4 to TRBJ1-2; weak D call: TRBD1 (6 bases). Deletions cut 8 bases from V and 4 bases from J, with 17 bases between. The CDR3 has 14 amino acids.

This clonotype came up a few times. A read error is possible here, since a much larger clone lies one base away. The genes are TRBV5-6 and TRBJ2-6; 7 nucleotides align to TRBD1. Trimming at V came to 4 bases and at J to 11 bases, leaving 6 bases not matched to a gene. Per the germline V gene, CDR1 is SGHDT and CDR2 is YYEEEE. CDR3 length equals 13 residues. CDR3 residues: CASSPGTAYVLTF. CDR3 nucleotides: TGTGCCAGCAGCCCAGGGACAGCCTACGTCCTGACTTTC.

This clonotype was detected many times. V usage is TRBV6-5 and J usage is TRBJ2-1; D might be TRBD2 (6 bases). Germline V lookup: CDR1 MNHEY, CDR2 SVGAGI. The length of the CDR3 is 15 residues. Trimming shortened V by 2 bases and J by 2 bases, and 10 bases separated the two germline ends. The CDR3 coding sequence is TGTGCCAGCAGTTACAGCGGAGGGGCCTACAATGAGCAGTTCTTC. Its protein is CASSYSGGAYNEQFF.

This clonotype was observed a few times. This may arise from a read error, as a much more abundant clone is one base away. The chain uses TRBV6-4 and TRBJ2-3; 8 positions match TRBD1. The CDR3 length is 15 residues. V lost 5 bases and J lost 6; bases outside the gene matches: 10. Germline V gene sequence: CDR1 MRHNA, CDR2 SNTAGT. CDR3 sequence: CASSPRTGGMDTQYF. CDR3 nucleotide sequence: TGTGCCAGCAGTCCCCGTACAGGGGGGATGGATACGCAGTATTTT.

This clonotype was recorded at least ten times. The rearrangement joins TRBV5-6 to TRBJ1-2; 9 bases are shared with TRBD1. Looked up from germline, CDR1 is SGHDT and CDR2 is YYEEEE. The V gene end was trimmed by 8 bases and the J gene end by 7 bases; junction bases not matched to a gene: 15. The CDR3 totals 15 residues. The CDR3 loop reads CASHRHGTGYRGYTF. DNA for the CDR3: TGTGCCAGTCATCGGCACGGGACAGGGTACCGTGGCTACACCTTC.

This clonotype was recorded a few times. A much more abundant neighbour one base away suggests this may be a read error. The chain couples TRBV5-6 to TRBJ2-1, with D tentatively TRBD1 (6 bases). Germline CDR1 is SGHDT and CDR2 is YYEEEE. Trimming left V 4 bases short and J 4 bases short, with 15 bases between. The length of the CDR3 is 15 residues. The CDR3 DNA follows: TGTGCCAGCAGCCGACGACAGGCACTTTACAATGAGCAGTTCTTC. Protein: CASSRRQALYNEQFF. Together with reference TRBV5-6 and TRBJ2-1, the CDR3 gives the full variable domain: DAGVTQSPTHLIKTRGQQVTLRCSPKSGHDTVSWYQQALGQGPQFIFQYYEEEERQRGNFPDRFSGHQFPNYSSELNVNALLLGDSALYLCASSRRQALYNEQFFGPGTRLTVL.

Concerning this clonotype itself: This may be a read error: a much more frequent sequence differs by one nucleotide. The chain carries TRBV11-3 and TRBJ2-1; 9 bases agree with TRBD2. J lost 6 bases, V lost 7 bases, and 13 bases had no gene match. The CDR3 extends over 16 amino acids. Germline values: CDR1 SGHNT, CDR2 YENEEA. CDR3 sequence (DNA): TGTGCCAGCATGGGGCCGGGACTAGCAGGGGGCAATGAGCAGTTCTTC. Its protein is CASMGPGLAGGNEQFF. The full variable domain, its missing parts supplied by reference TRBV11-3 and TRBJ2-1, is EAGVVQSPRYKIIEKKQPVAFWCNPISGHNTLYWYLQNLGQGPELLIRYENEEAVDDSQLPKDRFSAERLKGVDSTLKIQPAELGDSAVYLCASMGPGLAGGNEQFFGPGTRLTVL.

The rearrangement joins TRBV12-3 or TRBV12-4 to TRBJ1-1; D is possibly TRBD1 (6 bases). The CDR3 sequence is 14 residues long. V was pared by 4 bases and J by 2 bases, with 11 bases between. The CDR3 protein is CASSSQGRNTEAFF. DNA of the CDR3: TGTGCCAGCAGTTCCCAGGGGAGAAACACTGAAGCTTTCTTT.

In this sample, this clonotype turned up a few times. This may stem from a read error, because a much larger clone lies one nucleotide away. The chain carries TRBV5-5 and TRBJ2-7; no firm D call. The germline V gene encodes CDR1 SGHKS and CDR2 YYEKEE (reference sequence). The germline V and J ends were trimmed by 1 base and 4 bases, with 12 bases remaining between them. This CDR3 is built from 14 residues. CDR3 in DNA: TGTGCCAGCAGCTTGTTGGGGTCTGGGTACGAGCAGTACTTC. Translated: CASSLLGSGYEQYF. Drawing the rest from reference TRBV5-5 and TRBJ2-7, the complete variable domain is DAGVTQSPTHLIKTRGQQVTLRCSPISGHKSVSWYQQVLGQGPQFIFQYYEKEERGRGNFPDRFSARQFPNYSSELNVNALLLGDSALYLCASSLLGSGYEQYFGPGTRLTVT.

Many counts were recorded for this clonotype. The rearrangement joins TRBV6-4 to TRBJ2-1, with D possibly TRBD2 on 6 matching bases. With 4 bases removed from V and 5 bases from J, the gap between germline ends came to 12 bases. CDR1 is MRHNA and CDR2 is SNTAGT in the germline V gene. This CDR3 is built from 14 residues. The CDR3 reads CASSGGRWDNEQFF. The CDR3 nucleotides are TGTGCCAGCAGTGGAGGGAGGTGGGACAATGAGCAGTTCTTC.

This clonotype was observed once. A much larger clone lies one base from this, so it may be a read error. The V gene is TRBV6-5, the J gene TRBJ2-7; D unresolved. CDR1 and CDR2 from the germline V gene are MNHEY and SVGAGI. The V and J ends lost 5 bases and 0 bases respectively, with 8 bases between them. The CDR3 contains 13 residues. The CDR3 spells CASSMGRSYEQYF. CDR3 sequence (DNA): TGTGCCAGCAGTATGGGTCGCTCCTACGAGCAGTACTTC.

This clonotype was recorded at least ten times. CDR3 region: CASSELAGGYNEQFF. The CDR3 coding sequence is TGTGCCAGCAGTGAGTTAGCGGGAGGGTACAATGAGCAGTTCTTC. The gene calls are TRBV6-4 and TRBJ2-1, with 11 bases aligning to TRBD2. The CDR3 runs 15 residues. Germline V gene data show CDR1 as MRHNA and CDR2 as SNTAGT. V gave up 3 bases and J gave up 4 bases; unmatched junction bases: 2.

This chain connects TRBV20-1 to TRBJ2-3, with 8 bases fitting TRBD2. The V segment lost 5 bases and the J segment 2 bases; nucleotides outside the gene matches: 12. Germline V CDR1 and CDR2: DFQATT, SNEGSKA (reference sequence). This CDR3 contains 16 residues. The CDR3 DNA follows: TGCAGTGCTGGGGATCCGGGAGGGCCCGCCACAGATACGCAGTATTTT. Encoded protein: CSAGDPGGPATDTQYF.

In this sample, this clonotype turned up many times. The CDR3 bases are TGCGCCAGCAGCACGCTGGGCATTCAGTACTTC. Protein product: CASSTLGIQYF. The chain has TRBV4-1 and TRBJ2-4, with D hard to call. The CDR3 has 11 amino acids. Germline CDR1 and CDR2: MGHRA and YSYEKL. V was cut by 5 bases and J by 9 bases, with 8 bases left in between.

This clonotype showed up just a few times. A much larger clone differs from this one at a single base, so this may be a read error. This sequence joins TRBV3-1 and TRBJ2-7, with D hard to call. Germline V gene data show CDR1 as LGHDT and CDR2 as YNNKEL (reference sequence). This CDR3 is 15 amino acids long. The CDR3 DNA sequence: TGTGCCAGCAGCCAAGATCGGCAGTTCTCCTACGAGCGGTACTTC. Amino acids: CASSQDRQFSYERYF.

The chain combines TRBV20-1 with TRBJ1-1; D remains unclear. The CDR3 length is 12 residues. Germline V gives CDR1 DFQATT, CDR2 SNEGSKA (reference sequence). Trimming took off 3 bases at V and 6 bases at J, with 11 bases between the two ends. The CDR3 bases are TGCAGTGCTAGGCTGGGAGGCGCTGAAGCTTTCTTT. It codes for CSARLGGAEAFF.

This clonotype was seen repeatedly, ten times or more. Here the CDR3 reads CSAATGVSTDTQYF. CDR3 nucleotides: TGCAGTGCTGCAACAGGGGTGAGCACAGATACGCAGTATTTT. This chain joins TRBV20-1 and TRBJ2-3; TRBD1 matches 7 bases. The V gene's germline CDR1 is DFQATT and CDR2 SNEGSKA (reference sequence). This CDR3 has 14 amino acids. V trimming: 5 bases; J trimming: 0 bases; junction bases outside the gene matches: 5.

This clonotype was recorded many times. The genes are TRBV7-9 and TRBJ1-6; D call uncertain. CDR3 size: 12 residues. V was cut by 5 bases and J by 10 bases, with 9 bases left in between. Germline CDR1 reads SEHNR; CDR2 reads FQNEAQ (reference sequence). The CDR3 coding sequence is TGTGCCAGCAGCCCCGCCCAGTCACCCCTCCACTTT. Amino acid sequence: CASSPAQSPLHF.

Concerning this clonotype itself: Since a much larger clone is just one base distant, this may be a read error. This CDR3 is CSARDLKTSGSFAEQYF. In nucleotides, the CDR3 is TGCAGTGCTAGAGATTTAAAGACTAGCGGGAGTTTCGCCGAGCAGTACTTC. The chain couples TRBV20-1 to TRBJ2-7, with 12 bases lining up with TRBD2. V shed 0 bases and J 6 bases; nucleotides not matched to a gene: 12. The germline V gene has CDR1 DFQATT and CDR2 SNEGSKA (reference sequence). The CDR3 has 17 amino acids.

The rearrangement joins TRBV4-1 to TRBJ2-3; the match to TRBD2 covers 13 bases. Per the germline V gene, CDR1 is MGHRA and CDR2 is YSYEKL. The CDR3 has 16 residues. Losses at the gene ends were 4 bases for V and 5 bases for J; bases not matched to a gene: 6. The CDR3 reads CASSPGTSGKGDTQYF. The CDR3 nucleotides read TGCGCCAGCAGCCCGGGGACTAGCGGGAAGGGAGATACGCAGTATTTT.